The clone carrying this T cell receptor beta chain was counted a single time. In the original processing: Counts of nucleated cells, estimated from reference gene primer amplification, were obtained. Libraries were prepared by immunoSEQ multiplex PCR; TCRdb keeps only in-frame clonotypes and omits some of them. Clone size and the V and J calls come from that table; the DNA yielded D and trimming. The sample shows around 200,000 clones, approximately 81% of them seen only once. The sample is drawn from a study of blood T cell repertoires in COVID-19. At the level of the study: Sites across the United States, Italy and Spain contributed samples from acute and convalescent COVID-19. Sample material is recorded as cDNA or gDNA derived from T cells, B-cell-depleted T cells, or PBMCs.

The CDR3 length is 16 residues. Trimming cost V 2 bases and J 3 bases, with 11 bases left between them. Germline V gives CDR1 SNHLY, CDR2 FYNNEI. The rearrangement uses TRBV2 and TRBJ1-6; no clear D. The origin of this receptor is a woman aged 80 or older with acute or convalescent COVID-19. Sequencing used peripheral blood. The CDR3 bases are TGTGCCAGCAGTGAACGGGGAATGTTCTATAATTCACCCCTCCACTTT. Translating gives CASSERGMFYNSPLHF.